This record looks at one T cell receptor beta chain sequence and its context. The V gene lost 5 bases and the J gene lost 2 bases, with 7 bases spanning the gap. From germline, CDR1 is SEHNR and CDR2 FQNEAQ (reference sequence). The CDR3 has 13 amino acids. This entry belongs to a study of T cells in Graves' hyperthyroidism and ophthalmopathy. The investigators amplified TCR beta CDR3 regions from RNA transcripts. TCR CDR3 underwent first-round RT-PCR with the HTBI primer set. TCRdb processed the multiplex PCR reads anew with MiXCR; each CDR3 protein has one entry. The table has roughly 300,000 distinct CDR3 sequences, roughly 21% seen once. In making diagnoses, clinical symptoms, serum thyroxine and TRAb, thyroid ultrasound and orbital computed tomography were all used.

This chain connects TRBV7-9 to TRBJ1-5; D is unresolved. The source material was blood. The sequence came from a woman in her fifties or sixties with Graves' hyperthyroidism. This chain's CDR3 is CASSIEGNQPQHF. DNA of the CDR3: TGTGCCAGCAGCATCGAGGGCAATCAGCCCCAGCATTTT. Complete variable domain (other parts from reference TRBV7-9 and TRBJ1-5): DTGVSQNPRHKITKRGQNVTFRCDPISEHNRLYWYRQTLGQGPEFLTYFQNEAQLEKSRLLSDRFSAERPKGSFSTLEIQRTEQGDSAMYLCASSIEGNQPQHFGDGTRLSIL.